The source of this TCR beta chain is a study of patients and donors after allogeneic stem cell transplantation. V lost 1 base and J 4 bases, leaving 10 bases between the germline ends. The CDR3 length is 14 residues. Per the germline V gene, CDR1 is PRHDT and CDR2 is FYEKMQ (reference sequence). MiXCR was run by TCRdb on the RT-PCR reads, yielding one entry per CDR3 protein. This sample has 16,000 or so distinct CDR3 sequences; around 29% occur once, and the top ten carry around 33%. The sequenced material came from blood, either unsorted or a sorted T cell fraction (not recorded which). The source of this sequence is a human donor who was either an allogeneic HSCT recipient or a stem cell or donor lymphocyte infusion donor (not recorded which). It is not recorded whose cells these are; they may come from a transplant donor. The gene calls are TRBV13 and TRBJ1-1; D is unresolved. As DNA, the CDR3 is TGTGCCAGCAGCTTAGACGTACACCGCACTGAAGCTTTCTTT. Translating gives CASSLDVHRTEAFF.